This T cell receptor beta chain was observed in a study of T cell responses to AZD1222 COVID-19 vaccine. Study-wide results and caveats: The repertoires were collected only after the peak T cell response. Spike-specific TCR breadth and depth both grew after two AZD1222 doses.

The CDR3 sequence is 11 residues long. Deletions cut 1 base from V and 8 bases from J, with 3 bases between. Germline CDR1 and CDR2: SGHRS and YFSETQ. Measured with immunoSEQ multiplex PCR; TCRdb has only the in-frame clones, and not every one. The sample shows 77,000 or so clones, approximately 88% of them seen only once. Remarks on this clone: Its matching antigen is unknown.

The TCR originated in an adult in good health. The chain links TRBV5-1 to TRBJ2-2; D gene unclear. The sample consisted of peripheral blood, taken on day 0 of AZD1222 vaccination. This CDR3 reads CASSLIGELFF. CDR3 nucleotide sequence: TGCGCCAGCAGCTTGATTGGGGAGCTGTTTTTT.